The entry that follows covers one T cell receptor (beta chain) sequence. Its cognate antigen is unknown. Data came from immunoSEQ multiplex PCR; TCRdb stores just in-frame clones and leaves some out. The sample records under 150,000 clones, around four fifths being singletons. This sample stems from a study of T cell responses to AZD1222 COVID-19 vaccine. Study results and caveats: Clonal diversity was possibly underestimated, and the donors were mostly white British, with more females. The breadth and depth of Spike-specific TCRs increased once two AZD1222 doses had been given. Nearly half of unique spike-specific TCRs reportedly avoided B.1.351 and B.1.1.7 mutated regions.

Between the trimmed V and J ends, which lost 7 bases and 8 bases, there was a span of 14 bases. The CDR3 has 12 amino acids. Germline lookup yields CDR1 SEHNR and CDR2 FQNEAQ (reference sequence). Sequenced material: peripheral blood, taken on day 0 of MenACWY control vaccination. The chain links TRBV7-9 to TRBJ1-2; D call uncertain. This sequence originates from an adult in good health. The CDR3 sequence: CASTLGPGGYTF. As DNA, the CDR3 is TGTGCCAGCACCCTAGGCCCGGGAGGCTACACCTTC.